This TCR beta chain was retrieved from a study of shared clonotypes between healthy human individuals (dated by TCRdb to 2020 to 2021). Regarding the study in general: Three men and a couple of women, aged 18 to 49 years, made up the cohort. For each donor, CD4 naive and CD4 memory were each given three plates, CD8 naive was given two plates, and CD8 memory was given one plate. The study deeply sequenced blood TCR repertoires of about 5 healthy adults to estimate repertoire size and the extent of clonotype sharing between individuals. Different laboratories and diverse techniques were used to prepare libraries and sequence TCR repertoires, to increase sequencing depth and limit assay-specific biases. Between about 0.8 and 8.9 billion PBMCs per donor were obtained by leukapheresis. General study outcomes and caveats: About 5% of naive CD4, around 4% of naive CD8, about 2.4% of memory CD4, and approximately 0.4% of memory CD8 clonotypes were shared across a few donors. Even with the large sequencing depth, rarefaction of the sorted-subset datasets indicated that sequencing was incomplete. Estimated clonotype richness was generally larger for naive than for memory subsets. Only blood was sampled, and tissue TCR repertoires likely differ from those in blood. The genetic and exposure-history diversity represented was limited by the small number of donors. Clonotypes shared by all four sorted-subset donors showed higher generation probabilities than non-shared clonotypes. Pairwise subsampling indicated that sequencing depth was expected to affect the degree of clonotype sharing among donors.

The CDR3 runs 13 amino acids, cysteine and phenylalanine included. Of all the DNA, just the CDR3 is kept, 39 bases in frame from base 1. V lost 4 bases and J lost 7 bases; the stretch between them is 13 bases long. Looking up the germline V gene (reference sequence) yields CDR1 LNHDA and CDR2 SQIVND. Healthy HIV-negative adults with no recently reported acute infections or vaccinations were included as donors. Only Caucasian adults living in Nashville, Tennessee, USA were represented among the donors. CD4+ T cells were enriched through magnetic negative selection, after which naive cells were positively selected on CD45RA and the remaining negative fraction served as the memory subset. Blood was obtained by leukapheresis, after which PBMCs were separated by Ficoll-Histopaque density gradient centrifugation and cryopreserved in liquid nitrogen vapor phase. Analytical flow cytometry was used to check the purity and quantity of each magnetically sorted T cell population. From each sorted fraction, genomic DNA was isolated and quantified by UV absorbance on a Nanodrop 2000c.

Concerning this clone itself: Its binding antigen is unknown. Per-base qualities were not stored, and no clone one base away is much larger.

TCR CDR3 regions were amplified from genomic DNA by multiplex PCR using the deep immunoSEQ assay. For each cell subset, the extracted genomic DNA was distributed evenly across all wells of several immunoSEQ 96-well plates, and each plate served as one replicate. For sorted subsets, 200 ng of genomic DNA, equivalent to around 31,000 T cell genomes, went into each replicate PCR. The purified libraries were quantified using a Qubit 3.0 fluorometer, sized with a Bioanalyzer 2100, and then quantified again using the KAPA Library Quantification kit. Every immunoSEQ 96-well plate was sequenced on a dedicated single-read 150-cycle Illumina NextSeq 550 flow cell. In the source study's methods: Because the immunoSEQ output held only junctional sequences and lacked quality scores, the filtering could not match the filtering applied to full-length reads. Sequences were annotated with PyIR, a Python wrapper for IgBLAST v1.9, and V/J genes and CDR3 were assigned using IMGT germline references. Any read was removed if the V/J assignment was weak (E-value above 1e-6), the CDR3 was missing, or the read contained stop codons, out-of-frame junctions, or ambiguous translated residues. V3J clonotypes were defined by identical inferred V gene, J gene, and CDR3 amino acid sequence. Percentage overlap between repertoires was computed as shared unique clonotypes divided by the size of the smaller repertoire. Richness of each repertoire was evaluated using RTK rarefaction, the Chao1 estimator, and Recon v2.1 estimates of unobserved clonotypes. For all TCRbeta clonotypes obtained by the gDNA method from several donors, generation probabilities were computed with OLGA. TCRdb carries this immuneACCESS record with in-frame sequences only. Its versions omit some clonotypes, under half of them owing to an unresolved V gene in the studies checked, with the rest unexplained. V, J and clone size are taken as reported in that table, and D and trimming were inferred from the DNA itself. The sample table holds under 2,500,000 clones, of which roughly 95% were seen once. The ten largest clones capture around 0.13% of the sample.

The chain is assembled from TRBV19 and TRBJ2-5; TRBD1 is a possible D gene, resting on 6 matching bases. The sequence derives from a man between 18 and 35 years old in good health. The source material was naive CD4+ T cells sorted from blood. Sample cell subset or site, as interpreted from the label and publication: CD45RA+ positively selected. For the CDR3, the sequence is CASSKERGWTQYF. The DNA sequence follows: TGTGCCAGTAGTAAGGAAAGGGGGTGGACCCAGTACTTC.